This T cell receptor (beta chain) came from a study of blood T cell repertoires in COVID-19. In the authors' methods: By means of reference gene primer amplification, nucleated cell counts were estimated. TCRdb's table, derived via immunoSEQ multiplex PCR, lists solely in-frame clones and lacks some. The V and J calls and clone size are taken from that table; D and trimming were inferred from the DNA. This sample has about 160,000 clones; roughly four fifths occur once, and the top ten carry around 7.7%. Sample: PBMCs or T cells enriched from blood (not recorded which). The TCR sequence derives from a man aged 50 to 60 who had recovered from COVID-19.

The CDR3 region is CASSELTGFDTIYF. CDR3 bases: TGTGCCAGCAGCGAATTGACAGGATTTGACACCATATATTTT. The chain employs TRBV9 and TRBJ1-3; a possible D gene is TRBD1 (6 bases). Per germline, CDR1 SGDLS and CDR2 YYNGEE. V gave up 3 bases and J gave up 8 bases, with 15 bases separating them. The length of the CDR3 is 14 residues.